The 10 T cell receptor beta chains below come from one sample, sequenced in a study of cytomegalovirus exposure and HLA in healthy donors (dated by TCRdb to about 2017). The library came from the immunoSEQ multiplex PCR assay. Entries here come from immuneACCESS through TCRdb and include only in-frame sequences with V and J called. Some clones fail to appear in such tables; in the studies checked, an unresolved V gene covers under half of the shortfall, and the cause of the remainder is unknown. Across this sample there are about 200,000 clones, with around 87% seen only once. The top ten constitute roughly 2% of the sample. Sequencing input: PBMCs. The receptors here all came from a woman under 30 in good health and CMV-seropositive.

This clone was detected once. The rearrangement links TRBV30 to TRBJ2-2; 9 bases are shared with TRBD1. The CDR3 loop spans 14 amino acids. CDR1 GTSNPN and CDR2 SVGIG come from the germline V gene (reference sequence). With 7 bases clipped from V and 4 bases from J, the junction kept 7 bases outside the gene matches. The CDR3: CAFRQGGITGELFF. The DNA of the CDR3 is TGTGCCTTCAGACAGGGGGGGATCACCGGGGAGCTGTTTTTT.

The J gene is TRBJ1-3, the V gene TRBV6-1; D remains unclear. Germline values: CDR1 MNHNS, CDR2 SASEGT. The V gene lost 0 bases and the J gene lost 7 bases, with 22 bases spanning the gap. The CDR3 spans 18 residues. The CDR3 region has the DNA TGTGCCAGCAGTGAAGCGCGATCATCTCCTGCCTACCCTAACACCATATATTTT. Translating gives CASSEARSSPAYPNTIYF.

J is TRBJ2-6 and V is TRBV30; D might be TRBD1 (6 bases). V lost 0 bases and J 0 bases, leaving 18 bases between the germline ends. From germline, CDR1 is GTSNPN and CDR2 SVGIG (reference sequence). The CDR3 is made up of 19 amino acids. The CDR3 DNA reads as TGTGCCTGGAGTGTACTGAGGACAGCAATACTCTCTGGGGCCAACGTCCTGACTTTC. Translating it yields CAWSVLRTAILSGANVLTF. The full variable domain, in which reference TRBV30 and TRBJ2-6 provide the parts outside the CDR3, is SQTIHQWPATLVQPVGSPLSLECTVEGTSNPNLYWYRQAAGRGLQLLFYSVGIGQISSEVPQNLSASRPQDRQFILSSKKLLLSDSGFYLCAWSVLRTAILSGANVLTFGAGSRLTVL.

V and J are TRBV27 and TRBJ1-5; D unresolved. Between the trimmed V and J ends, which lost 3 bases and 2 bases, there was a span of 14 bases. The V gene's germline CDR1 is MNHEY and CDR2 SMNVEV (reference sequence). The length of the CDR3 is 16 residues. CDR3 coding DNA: TGTGCCAGCAGTTTCGGAGGCGGGCACGGCAATCAGCCCCAGCATTTT. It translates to CASSFGGGHGNQPQHF.

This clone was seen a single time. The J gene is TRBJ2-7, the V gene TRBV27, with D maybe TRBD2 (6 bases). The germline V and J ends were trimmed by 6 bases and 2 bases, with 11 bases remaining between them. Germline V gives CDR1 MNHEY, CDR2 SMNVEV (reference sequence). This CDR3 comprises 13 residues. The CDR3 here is CASSSGTPYEQYF. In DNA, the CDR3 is TGTGCCAGCAGCTCCGGGACTCCCTACGAGCAGTACTTC.

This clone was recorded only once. In DNA form, the CDR3 reads TGTGCCAGCAGTTTCGGAGGGAGGGGTCCTAATGAAAAACTGTTTTTT. This codes for CASSFGGRGPNEKLFF. The chain links TRBV27 to TRBJ1-4, with a possible D match to TRBD1 (5 bases). Trimming took 3 bases from V and 3 from J, leaving 14 bases between them. This CDR3 contains 16 residues. CDR1 is MNHEY, CDR2 SMNVEV, per germline (reference sequence).

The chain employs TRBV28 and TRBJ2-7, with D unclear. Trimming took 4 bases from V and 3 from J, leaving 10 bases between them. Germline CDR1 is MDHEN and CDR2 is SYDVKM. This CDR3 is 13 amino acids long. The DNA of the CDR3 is TGTGCCAGCAGTTCCGGTACAGTCTACGAGCAGTACTTC. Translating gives CASSSGTVYEQYF.

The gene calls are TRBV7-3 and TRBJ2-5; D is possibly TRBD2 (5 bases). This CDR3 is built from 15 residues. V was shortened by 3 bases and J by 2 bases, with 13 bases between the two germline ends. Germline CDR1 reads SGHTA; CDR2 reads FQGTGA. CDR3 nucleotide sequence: TGTGCCAGCAGCTTTTCCACCGGGAATCAAGAGACCCAGTACTTC. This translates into CASSFSTGNQETQYF.

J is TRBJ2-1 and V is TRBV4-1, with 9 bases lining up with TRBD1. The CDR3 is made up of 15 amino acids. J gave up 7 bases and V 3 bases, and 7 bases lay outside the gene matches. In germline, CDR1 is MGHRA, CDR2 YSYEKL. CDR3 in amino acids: CASSHGGDRVNEQFF. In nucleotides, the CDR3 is TGCGCCAGCAGCCACGGCGGGGACAGGGTTAATGAGCAGTTCTTC.

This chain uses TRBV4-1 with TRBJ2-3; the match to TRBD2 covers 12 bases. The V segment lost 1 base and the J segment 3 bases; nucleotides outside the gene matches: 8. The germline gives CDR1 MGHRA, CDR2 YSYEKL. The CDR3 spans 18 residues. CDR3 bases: TGCGCCAGCAGCCAAGTCCTGACTAGCGGGAGAGTTACAGATACGCAGTATTTT. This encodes CASSQVLTSGRVTDTQYF.